The present T cell receptor (beta chain) was sequenced within a study of blood T cell repertoires in COVID-19. Background on the study: The study drew acute and convalescent COVID-19 samples from the United States, Italy and Spain. T cells, B-cell-depleted T cells, or PBMCs supplied cDNA or gDNA.

This clone was observed a single time. In the authors' workflow: Reference gene primer amplification gave nucleated cell count estimates. The repertoire was sequenced with immunoSEQ multiplex PCR; TCRdb's copy has only in-frame clones and lacks some. D and trimming were read from the DNA, whereas the V and J calls and clone size are those reported in that table. The sample consists of 270,000 or so clones, roughly nine tenths of them appearing once. Germline CDR1 and CDR2: SGHKS and YYEKEE (reference sequence). V trimming: 6 bases; J trimming: 3 bases; junction bases outside the gene matches: 13. CDR3 size: 16 residues.

This TCR was sampled from a man aged 35-49 years with active or convalescent COVID-19. V is TRBV5-5 and J is TRBJ2-7; 9 bases line up with TRBD2. Sequencing was carried out using peripheral blood. The CDR3, as DNA: TGTGCCAGCAATCAGGTGTTGAGTAGCGGGAGCTACGAGCAGTACTTC. This sequence encodes CASNQVLSSGSYEQYF.